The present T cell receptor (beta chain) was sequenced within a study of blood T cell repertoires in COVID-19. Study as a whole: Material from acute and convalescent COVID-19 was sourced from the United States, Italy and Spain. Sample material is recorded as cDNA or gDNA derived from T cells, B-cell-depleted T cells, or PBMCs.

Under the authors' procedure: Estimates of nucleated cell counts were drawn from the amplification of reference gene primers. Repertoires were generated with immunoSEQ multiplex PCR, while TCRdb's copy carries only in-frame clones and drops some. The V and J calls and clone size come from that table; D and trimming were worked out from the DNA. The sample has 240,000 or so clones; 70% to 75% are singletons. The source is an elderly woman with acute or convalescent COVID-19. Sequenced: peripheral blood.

The chain's CDR3 is CAWSVRDRSPLHF. Here the CDR3 DNA reads TGTGCCTGGAGTGTACGGGACAGGTCACCCCTCCACTTT. V and J are TRBV30 and TRBJ1-6; TRBD1 aligns across 8 bases. Germline trimming cut 0 bases from V and 10 bases from J; bases unmatched to any gene: 2. Germline CDR1 GTSNPN, CDR2 SVGIG (reference sequence). The CDR3 is 13 amino acids.